The clone carrying this T cell receptor (beta chain) was detected ten times or more. A read error likely explains this, since a far larger clone differs by one base. The same CDR3 also results from other DNA sequences found in this sample. Genomic DNA belonging to each subset was distributed in equal measure over several immunoSEQ plates. Generated by immunoSEQ multiplex PCR, the TCRdb table keeps only in-frame clones and is missing some. The data hold fewer than 150,000 clones, with around two thirds observed a single time. The data are from a study of shared clonotypes between healthy human individuals. With CCR7-negative CD45RA+ TemRA cells, CD45RO+ cells were combined in CD8 memory. The CDR3 loop spans 15 amino acids. Germline CDR1 reads MRHNA; CDR2 reads SNTAGT. The J segment lost 0 bases and the V segment lost 4 bases, leaving 1 base of the junction unmatched.

Material: memory CD8+ T cells sorted from blood. Noted subset: CD45RO+ cells pooled with CCR7-negative TemRA cells. The chain is built from TRBV6-4 and TRBJ2-3, with 10 nucleotides matching TRBD2. This receptor was taken from a woman in her 30s in good health. In nucleotides, the CDR3 is TGTGCCAGCAGTGCGACTAGCGGGAGCACAGATACGCAGTATTTT. Residues: CASSATSGSTDTQYF.